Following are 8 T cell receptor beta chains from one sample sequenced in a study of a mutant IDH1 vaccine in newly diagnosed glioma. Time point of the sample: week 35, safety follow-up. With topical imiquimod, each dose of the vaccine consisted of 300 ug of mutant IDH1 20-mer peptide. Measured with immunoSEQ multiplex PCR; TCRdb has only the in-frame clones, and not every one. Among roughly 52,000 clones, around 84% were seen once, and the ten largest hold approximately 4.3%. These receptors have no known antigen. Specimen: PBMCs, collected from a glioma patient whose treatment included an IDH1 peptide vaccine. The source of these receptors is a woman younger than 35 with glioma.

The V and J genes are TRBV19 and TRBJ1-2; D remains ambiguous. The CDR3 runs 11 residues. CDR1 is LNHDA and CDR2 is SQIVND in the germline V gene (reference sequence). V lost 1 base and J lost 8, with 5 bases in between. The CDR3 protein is CASSIGRGYTF. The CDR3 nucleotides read TGTGCCAGTAGTATAGGGAGGGGCTACACCTTC. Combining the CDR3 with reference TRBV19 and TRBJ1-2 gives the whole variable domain DGGITQSPKYLFRKEGQNVTLSCEQNLNHDAMYWYRQDPGQGLRLIYYSQIVNDFQKGDIAEGYSVSREKKESFPLTVTSAQKNPTAFYLCASSIGRGYTFGSGTRLTVV.

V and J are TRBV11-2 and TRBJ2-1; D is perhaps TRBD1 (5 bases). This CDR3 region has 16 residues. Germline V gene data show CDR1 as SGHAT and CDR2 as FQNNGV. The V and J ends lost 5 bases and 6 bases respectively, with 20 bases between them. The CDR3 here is CASSRSLGQGGNEQFF. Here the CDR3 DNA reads TGTGCCAGCAGCCGATCTCTGGGGCAGGGTGGCAATGAGCAGTTCTTC. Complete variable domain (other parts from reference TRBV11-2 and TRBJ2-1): EAGVAQSPRYKIIEKRQSVAFWCNPISGHATLYWYQQILGQGPKLLIQFQNNGVVDDSQLPKDRFSAERLKGVDSTLKIQPAKLEDSAVYLCASSRSLGQGGNEQFFGPGTRLTVL.

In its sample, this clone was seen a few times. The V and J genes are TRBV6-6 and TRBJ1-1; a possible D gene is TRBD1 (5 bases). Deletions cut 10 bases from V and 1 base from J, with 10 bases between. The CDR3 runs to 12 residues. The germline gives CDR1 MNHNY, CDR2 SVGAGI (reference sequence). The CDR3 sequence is CATGPPNTEAFF. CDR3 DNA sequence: TGTGCCACAGGGCCACCGAACACTGAAGCTTTCTTT.

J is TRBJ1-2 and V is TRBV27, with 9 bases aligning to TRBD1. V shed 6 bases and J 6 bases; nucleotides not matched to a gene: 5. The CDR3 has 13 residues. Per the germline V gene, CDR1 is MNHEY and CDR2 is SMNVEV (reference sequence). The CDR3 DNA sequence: TGTGCCAGCAGAACGACAGGGGGACATGGCTACACCTTC. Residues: CASRTTGGHGYTF.

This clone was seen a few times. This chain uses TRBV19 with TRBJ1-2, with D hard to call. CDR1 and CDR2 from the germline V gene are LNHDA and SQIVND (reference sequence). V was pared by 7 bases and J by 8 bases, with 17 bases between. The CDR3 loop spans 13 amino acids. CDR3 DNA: TGTGCCAGTAAAGACAACCGGGTATGGGGCTACACCTTC. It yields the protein CASKDNRVWGYTF.

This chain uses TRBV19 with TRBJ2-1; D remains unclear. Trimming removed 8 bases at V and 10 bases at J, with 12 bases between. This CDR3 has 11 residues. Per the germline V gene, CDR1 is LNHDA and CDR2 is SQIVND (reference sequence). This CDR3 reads CASATAWEQFF. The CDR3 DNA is TGTGCCAGTGCCACGGCATGGGAGCAGTTCTTC.

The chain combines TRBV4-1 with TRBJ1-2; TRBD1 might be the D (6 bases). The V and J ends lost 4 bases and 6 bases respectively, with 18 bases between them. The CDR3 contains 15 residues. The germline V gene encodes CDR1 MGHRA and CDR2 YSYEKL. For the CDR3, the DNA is TGCGCCAGCAGCCTCGTGGGGGGCGGTTTTGATGGCTACACCTTC. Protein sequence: CASSLVGGGFDGYTF.

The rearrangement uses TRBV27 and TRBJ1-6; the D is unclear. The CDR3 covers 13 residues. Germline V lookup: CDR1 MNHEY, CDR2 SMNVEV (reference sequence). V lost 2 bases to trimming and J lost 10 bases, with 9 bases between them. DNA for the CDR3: TGTGCCAGCAGTTTAAGTGGGGTATCACCCCTCCACTTT. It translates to CASSLSGVSPLHF.